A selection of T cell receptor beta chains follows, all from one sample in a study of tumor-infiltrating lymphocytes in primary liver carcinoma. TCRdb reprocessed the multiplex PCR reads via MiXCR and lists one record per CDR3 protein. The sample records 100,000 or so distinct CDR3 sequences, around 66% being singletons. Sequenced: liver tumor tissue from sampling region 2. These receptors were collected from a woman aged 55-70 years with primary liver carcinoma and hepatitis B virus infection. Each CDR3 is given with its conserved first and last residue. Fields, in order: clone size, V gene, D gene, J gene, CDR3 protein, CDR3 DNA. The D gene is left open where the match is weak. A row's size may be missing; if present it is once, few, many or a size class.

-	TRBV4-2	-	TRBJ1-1	CASRLKMDTEAFF	TGTGCCAGCAGGCTGAAGATGGACACTGAAGCTTTCTTT
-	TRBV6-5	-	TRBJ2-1	CASSQSRLVGSYNEQFF	TGTGCCAGCAGTCAATCCAGACTAGTGGGGTCCTACAATGAGCAGTTCTTC
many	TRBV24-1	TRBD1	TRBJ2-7	CATSDSRTGTYEQYF	TGTGCCACCAGTGATTCGAGGACAGGGACCTACGAGCAGTACTTC
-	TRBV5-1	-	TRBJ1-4	CASNSRTARIEKLFF	TGCGCCAGCAACTCCAGGACAGCCAGGATAGAAAAACTGTTTTTT
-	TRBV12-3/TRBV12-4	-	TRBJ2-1	CASSFRSSGSHNEQFF	TGTGCCAGCAGTTTCCGGAGTAGCGGTAGCCACAATGAGCAGTTCTTC
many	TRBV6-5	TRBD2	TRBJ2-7	CASSTGTRFEQYF	TGTGCCAGCAGTACAGGGACTAGATTCGAGCAGTACTTC
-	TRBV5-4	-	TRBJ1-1	CASSLETRRTEAFF	TGTGCCAGCAGTTTGGAGACACGTCGAACTGAAGCTTTCTTT
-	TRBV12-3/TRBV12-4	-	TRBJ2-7	CASNLGVGMANEQYF	TGTGCCAGCAATTTAGGAGTCGGGATGGCCAACGAGCAGTACTTC
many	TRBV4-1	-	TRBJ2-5	CASSPGTHQETQYF	TGCGCCAGCAGCCCCGGGACTCATCAAGAGACCCAGTACTTC
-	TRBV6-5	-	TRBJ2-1	CASSESPGLATSYNEQFF	TGTGCCAGCAGTGAGTCTCCCGGGCTAGCAACCTCCTACAATGAGCAGTTCTTC
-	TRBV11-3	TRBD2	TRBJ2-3	CASSFRTSTNTQYF	TGCGCCAGCAGCTTCAGGACTAGCACAAATACACAGTATTTT
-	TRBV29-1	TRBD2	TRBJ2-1	CIVLGGRAVDEEFF	TGCATAGTTCTAGGCGGGAGGGCCGTAGATGAGGAGTTCTTC
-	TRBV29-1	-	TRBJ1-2	CSVGGNYTF	TGCAGCGTTGGAGGGAACTACACCTTC
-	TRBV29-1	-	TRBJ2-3	CSAGQTHDGSLADTQYF	TGCAGCGCTGGGCAAACCCATGACGGAAGCCTTGCAGATACGCAGTATTTT
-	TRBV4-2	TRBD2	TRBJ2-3	CASSGGTSGMTDTQYF	TGTGCCAGCAGTGGCGGAACTAGCGGGATGACAGATACGCAGTATTTT
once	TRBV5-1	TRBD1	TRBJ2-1	CASSLGTATAAEQFF	TGCGCCAGCAGCCTGGGGACAGCGACGGCGGCGGAGCAGTTCTTC
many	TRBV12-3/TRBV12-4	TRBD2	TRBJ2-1	CASSSRTSAGFF	TGTGCCAGCAGTTCCCGGACTAGCGCCGGGTTCTTC
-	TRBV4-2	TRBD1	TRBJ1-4	CASRANVGTGGEKLFF	TGTGCCAGCCGCGCCAATGTGGGGACAGGGGGTGAAAAACTGTTTTTT
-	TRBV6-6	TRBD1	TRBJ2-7	CASSYPSGTGVYEQYF	TGTGCCAGCAGTTACCCCTCAGGGACAGGGGTCTACGAGCAGTACTTC
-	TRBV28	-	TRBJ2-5	CASSSHGIQYF	TGTGCCAGCAGTTCTCACGGGATCCAGTACTTC
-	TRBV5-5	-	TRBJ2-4	CASSFGNLAKYIRYF	TGTGCCAGCAGCTTTGGGAACTTAGCCAAATACATTCGGTATTTC
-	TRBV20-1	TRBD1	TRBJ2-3	CSARDQAAWRQGQYF	TGCAGTGCTAGAGATCAAGCGGCCTGGAGACAGGGGCAGTATTTT
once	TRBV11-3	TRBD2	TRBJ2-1	CTSNLVLRTSAVDEQLF	TGTACCAGCAACTTAGTGTTGAGGACTAGCGCCGTCGATGAGCAGCTCTTC
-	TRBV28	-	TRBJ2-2	CASNGAANTGELFF	TGTGCCAGCAATGGGGCCGCGAACACCGGGGAACTGTTTTTT
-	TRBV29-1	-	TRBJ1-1	CSVAEQPSTEAFF	TGTAGCGTTGCCGAACAGCCGAGCACTGAAGCTTTCTTT
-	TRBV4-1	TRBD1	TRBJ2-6	CAGSPRGGQVASGANVLTF	TGCGCCGGCAGCCCAAGAGGGGGACAGGTAGCCTCTGGGGCTAACGTCCTGACTTTC